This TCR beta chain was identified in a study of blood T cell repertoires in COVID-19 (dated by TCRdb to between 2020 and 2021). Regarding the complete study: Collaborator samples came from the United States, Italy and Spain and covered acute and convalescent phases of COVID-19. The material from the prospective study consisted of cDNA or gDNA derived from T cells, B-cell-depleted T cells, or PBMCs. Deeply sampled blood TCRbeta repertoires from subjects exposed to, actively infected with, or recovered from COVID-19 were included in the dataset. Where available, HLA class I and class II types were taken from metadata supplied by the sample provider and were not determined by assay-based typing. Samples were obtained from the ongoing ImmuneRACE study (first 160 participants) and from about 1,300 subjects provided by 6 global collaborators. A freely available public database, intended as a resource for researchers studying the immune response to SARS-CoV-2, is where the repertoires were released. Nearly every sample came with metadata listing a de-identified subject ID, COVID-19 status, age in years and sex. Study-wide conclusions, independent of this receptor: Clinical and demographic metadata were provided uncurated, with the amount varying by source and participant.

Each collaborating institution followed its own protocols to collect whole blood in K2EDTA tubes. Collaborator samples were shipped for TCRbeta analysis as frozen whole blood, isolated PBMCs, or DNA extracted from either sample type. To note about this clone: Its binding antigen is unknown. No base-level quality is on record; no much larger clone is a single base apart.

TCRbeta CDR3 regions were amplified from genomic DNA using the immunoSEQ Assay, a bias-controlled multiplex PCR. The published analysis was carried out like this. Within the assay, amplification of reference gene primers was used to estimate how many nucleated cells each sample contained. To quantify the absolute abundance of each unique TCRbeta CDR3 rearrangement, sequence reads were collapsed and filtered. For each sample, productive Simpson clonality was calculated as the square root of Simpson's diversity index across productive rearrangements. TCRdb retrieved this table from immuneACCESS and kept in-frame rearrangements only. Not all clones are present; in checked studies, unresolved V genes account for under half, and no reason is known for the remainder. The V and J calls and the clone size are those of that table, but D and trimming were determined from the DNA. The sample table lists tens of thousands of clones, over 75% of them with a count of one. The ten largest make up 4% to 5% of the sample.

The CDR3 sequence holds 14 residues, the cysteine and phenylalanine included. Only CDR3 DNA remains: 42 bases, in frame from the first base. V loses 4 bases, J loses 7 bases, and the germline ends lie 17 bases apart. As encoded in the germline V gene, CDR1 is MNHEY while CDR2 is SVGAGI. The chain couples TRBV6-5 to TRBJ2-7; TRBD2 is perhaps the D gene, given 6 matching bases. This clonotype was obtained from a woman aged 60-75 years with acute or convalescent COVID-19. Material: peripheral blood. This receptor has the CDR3 CASSSGGSGKEQYF. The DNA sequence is TGTGCCAGCAGTTCCGGGGGTTCAGGGAAGGAGCAGTACTTC.